Presented here are 28 T cell receptor beta chains from one specimen sequenced in a study of shared T cell receptors in the human thymus. Using immunoSEQ multiplex PCR, the repertoire was profiled, and TCRdb retains in-frame clones only, with some absent. Among about 660,000 clones listed, around 87% were seen once. Separately, the same data were catalogued under a study of human thymus T cells.

The sequenced sample consisted of thymocytes. Every receptor here comes from a boy less than two years old with a congenital heart defect.

The rearrangement links TRBV28 to TRBJ1-2; D not resolved. Trimming removed 3 bases at V and 3 bases at J, with 17 bases between. Per the germline V gene, CDR1 is MDHEN and CDR2 is SYDVKM. The CDR3 covers 16 residues. CDR3 sequence reads: CASSFLQREGHYGYTF. The CDR3 DNA reads as TGTGCCAGCAGTTTCTTACAGAGGGAGGGTCACTATGGCTACACCTTC.

The rearrangement links TRBV19 to TRBJ2-1, with 9 positions matching TRBD1. Germline V CDR1 and CDR2: LNHDA, SQIVND (reference sequence). CDR3 length equals 15 residues. Trimming took 5 bases from V and 8 from J; bases not matched to a gene: 10. The CDR3 spells CASSRPGQGLDEQFF. DNA of the CDR3: TGTGCCAGTAGTCGCCCGGGACAGGGACTCGATGAGCAGTTCTTC.

The J gene is TRBJ2-5, the V gene TRBV12-2; whether TRBD2, the table's D call, matches the DNA was not checked. TRBV12-2 is marked as a pseudogene. CDR3 length equals 19 residues. The DNA of the CDR3 is TGTGCAAGTCGCTTAGCTCCTACTAGCGGGGGGGCCTTAGGAGAGACCCAGTACTTC. Amino acid sequence: CASRLAPTSGGALGETQYF.

This chain connects TRBV6-4 to TRBJ1-6, with TRBD1 identical over 9 bases. Trimming removed 4 bases from V and 5 bases from J; junction bases left unmatched: 3. CDR1 is MRHNA, CDR2 SNTAGT, per germline. The CDR3 extends over 15 amino acids. The CDR3 bases are TGTGCCAGCAGTGCCGGGACAGGGAATAATTCACCCCTCCACTTT. Its translation is CASSAGTGNNSPLHF.

On this clone itself: Other DNA sequences in this sample translate to the same CDR3. The chain recombines TRBV5-4 with TRBJ1-6; D unclear. Germline CDR1 is SGHNT and CDR2 is YYREEE (reference sequence). The CDR3 extends over 16 amino acids. V lost 5 bases to trimming and J lost 8 bases, with 20 bases between them. CDR3 residues: CASSRGPLFVDSPLHF. CDR3 DNA sequence: TGTGCCAGCAGTCGAGGGCCGTTGTTCGTCGATTCACCCCTCCACTTT.

This clone was observed once. The V gene is TRBV4-1, the J gene TRBJ2-1; the match to TRBD2 covers 9 bases. The germline CDR1 and CDR2 sequences are MGHRA and YSYEKL. Trimming at V came to 1 base and at J to 8 bases, leaving 12 bases not matched to a gene. This CDR3 is built from 17 residues. In DNA form, the CDR3 reads TGCGCCAGCAGCCAAGTCTCCCGCGGGAGGGCCGGGCATGAGCAGTTCTTC. Translated: CASSQVSRGRAGHEQFF.

This clone was recorded only once. The J gene is TRBJ1-5, the V gene TRBV27; maybe TRBD1 (6 bases). The CDR3 has 13 amino acids. Between the trimmed V and J ends, which lost 9 bases and 4 bases, there was a span of 13 bases. Germline V gene sequence: CDR1 MNHEY, CDR2 SMNVEV (reference sequence). CDR3 protein: CASQGQRNQPQHF. For the CDR3, the DNA is TGTGCCAGTCAAGGACAGAGAAATCAGCCCCAGCATTTT.

The V call is TRBV14, the J call TRBJ1-3, with TRBD1 matching over 8 bases. Trimming took 3 bases from V and 8 from J; bases not matched to a gene: 6. The CDR3 consists of 14 residues. Germline lookup yields CDR1 SGHDN and CDR2 FVKESK. The CDR3 coding sequence is TGTGCCAGCAGCCATTTGGACAGGGAGGACACCATATATTTT. Protein: CASSHLDREDTIYF.

V and J are TRBV29-1 and TRBJ2-1, with TRBD2 identical over 8 bases. CDR1 is SQVTM and CDR2 is ANQGSEA in the germline V gene. The CDR3 extends over 17 amino acids. The V and J ends lost 2 bases and 0 bases, in that order; junction bases with no gene match: 9. The CDR3, as DNA: TGCAGCGTTGAATCCAGCGGGAGCGATATCTCCTACAATGAGCAGTTCTTC. Protein: CSVESSGSDISYNEQFF.

The V gene is TRBV5-1, the J gene TRBJ1-2, with unresolved D. CDR3 size: 16 residues. In germline, CDR1 is SGHRS, CDR2 YFSETQ. Trimming left V 1 base short and J 1 base short, with 14 bases between. The CDR3 bases are TGCGCCAGCAGCTTGATCCCCCCCACATATAACTATGGCTACACCTTC. Its translation is CASSLIPPTYNYGYTF.

The gene calls are TRBV6-5 and TRBJ1-6; D perhaps matches TRBD1 (5 bases). The V end lost 0 bases, the J end lost 3 bases, and 9 bases lay between the germline ends. From germline, CDR1 is MNHEY and CDR2 SVGAGI. This CDR3 has 16 amino acids. DNA of the CDR3: TGTGCCAGCAGTTACTCGGGGCAGATCTATAATTCACCCCTCCACTTT. Its protein is CASSYSGQIYNSPLHF.

Points on this clone: Mismatch with germline at one junction end may stem from a read error. Other DNA sequences in this specimen translate into the identical CDR3. The chain couples TRBV6-1 to TRBJ1-6; weak D call: TRBD1 (5 bases). Germline lookup yields CDR1 MNHNS and CDR2 SASEGT. CDR3 size: 15 residues. The CDR3 spells CASSEGPPYNSPLHF. The CDR3 DNA sequence: TGTGCCAGCAGTGAGGGGCCCCCCTATAATTCCCCCCTCCACTTT.

This chain joins TRBV4-1 and TRBJ1-6; 8 bases line up with TRBD1. The CDR3 runs to 20 residues. V was pared by 2 bases and J by 0 bases, with 12 bases of the junction left unmatched. The germline CDR1 and CDR2 sequences are MGHRA and YSYEKL. The CDR3 is CASSQYRDRPPSSYNSPLHF. CDR3 coding DNA: TGCGCCAGCAGCCAATATCGGGACAGGCCCCCGAGCTCCTATAATTCACCCCTCCACTTT.

The chain is built from TRBV11-2 and TRBJ2-3; D unclear. Deletions cut 1 base from V and 4 bases from J, with 3 bases between. CDR1 and CDR2 (germline): SGHAT, FQNNGV. The CDR3 runs to 12 residues. Here the CDR3 reads CASSLGADTQYF. CDR3 nucleotide sequence: TGTGCCAGCAGCTTAGGCGCAGATACGCAGTATTTT.

This clone was counted only a few times. The rearrangement uses TRBV5-4 and TRBJ2-7, with 11 bases fitting TRBD1. From germline, CDR1 is SGHNT and CDR2 YYREEE (reference sequence). V was pared by 4 bases and J by 7 bases, with 10 bases of the junction left unmatched. This CDR3 comprises 15 residues. This chain's CDR3 is CASSPLGQGAREQYF. Here the CDR3 DNA reads TGTGCCAGCAGCCCTTTAGGACAGGGGGCCAGGGAGCAGTACTTC.

V is TRBV9 and J is TRBJ1-2, with no clear D. CDR1 and CDR2 from the germline V gene are SGDLS and YYNGEE. V dropped 3 bases and J dropped 6 bases, with 12 bases sitting between them. CDR3 length: 13 amino acids. CDR3 DNA: TGTGCCAGCAGCGGAGGAGGGAACCATGGCTACACCTTC. This codes for CASSGGGNHGYTF.

In DNA, the CDR3 is TGCGCCAGCAGCTTAACATTGAACACTGAAGCTTTCTTT. Its protein is CASSLTLNTEAFF. The chain has TRBV5-1 and TRBJ1-1; D ambiguous. The CDR3 spans 13 residues. The germline V gene has CDR1 SGHRS and CDR2 YFSETQ. V was pared by 2 bases and J by 0 bases, with 5 bases between.

V is TRBV28 and J is TRBJ1-5, with D maybe TRBD1 (5 bases). V was trimmed by 6 bases and J by 6 bases, leaving 18 bases between them. The CDR3 contains 15 residues. Per the germline V gene, CDR1 is MDHEN and CDR2 is SYDVKM. The CDR3 DNA reads as TGTGCCAGCAGCACTGGGGGGGTTCGGGGTCAGCCCCAGCATTTT. Protein sequence: CASSTGGVRGQPQHF.

The V gene is TRBV6-5, the J gene TRBJ2-7; 9 nucleotides match TRBD1. With V trimmed by 4 bases and J by 5 bases, 9 bases remained unmatched. This CDR3 has 15 residues. Germline CDR1 is MNHEY and CDR2 is SVGAGI. CDR3 loop: CASSFRDRAVNEQYF. As DNA, the CDR3 is TGTGCCAGCAGTTTCCGGGACAGGGCCGTCAACGAGCAGTACTTC.

With respect to this clone: The identical CDR3 is also encoded by other nucleotide sequences in the sample. The chain has TRBV5-1 and TRBJ1-1; no clear D gene. Germline CDR1 reads SGHRS; CDR2 reads YFSETQ. The CDR3 has 12 amino acids. V was pared by 5 bases and J by 1 base, with 6 bases between. The CDR3 protein is CASRTGNTEAFF. In DNA form, the CDR3 reads TGCGCCAGCAGGACGGGGAACACTGAAGCTTTCTTT.

V usage is TRBV4-3 and J usage is TRBJ1-2; no definite D call. The CDR3 is 15 amino acids. V was trimmed by 0 bases and J by 4 bases, leaving 12 bases between them. Germline V gene lookup returns CDR1 LGHNA and CDR2 YSLEER. The CDR3 reads CASSQDHRGAYGYTF. CDR3 nucleotides: TGCGCCAGCAGCCAAGATCATCGGGGAGCCTATGGCTACACCTTC.

The chain joins TRBV27 to TRBJ2-2, with D tentatively TRBD2 (5 bases). This CDR3 spans 12 amino acids. The V and J ends lost 10 bases and 3 bases respectively, with 9 bases between them. CDR1 is MNHEY and CDR2 is SMNVEV in the germline V gene (reference sequence). This CDR3 reads CATGFHTGELFF. The DNA for the CDR3 is TGTGCCACGGGGTTCCACACCGGGGAGCTGTTTTTT.

This rearrangement joins TRBV9 to TRBJ1-5; D not certain. Between the trimmed V and J ends, which lost 7 bases and 0 bases, there was a span of 17 bases. The CDR3 sequence is 16 residues long. Germline values: CDR1 SGDLS, CDR2 YYNGEE. The CDR3 protein is CASQLGSPYSNQPQHF. CDR3 nucleotides: TGTGCCAGCCAGCTCGGGTCACCATATAGCAATCAGCCCCAGCATTTT.

This sequence joins TRBV11-2 and TRBJ2-1; 9 bases align to TRBD2. The CDR3 covers 16 residues. Per the germline V gene, CDR1 is SGHAT and CDR2 is FQNNGV. J lost 6 bases, V lost 0 bases, and 6 bases had no gene match. CDR3: CASSLDRTSAINEQFF. CDR3 bases: TGTGCCAGCAGCTTAGATCGGACTAGCGCCATCAATGAGCAGTTCTTC.

This rearrangement joins TRBV6-1 to TRBJ1-4; 9 bases agree with TRBD1. This CDR3 contains 11 residues. CDR1 is MNHNS and CDR2 is SASEGT in the germline V gene. J was trimmed by 8 bases and V by 8 bases; bases with no gene match: 0. CDR3: CASGTGEKLFF. DNA of the CDR3: TGTGCCAGCGGGACAGGGGAAAAACTGTTTTTT.

The chain is built from TRBV7-2 and TRBJ1-1, with unresolved D. The germline gives CDR1 SGHTA, CDR2 FQGNSA. The CDR3 totals 17 residues. Trimming removed 0 bases from V and 7 bases from J, with 21 bases in between. CDR3 in DNA: TGTGCCAGCAGCTTAGCGCGGAGGAAGTGGGGAACTTATGAAGCTTTCTTT. It codes for CASSLARRKWGTYEAFF.

This clone was seen just once. CDR3 amino acids: CASSDSKDSGNTIYF. The CDR3 coding sequence is TGTGCCAGCAGCGACAGCAAAGACTCTGGAAACACCATATATTTT. The gene calls are TRBV7-9 and TRBJ1-3; possibly TRBD1 for D (5 bases). V lost 5 bases to trimming and J lost 0 bases, with 11 bases between them. Germline assignment: CDR1 SEHNR and CDR2 FQNEAQ (reference sequence). CDR3 length: 15 residues.

The V call is TRBV9, the J call TRBJ1-2; 7 positions agree with TRBD1. After removal of 6 bases from V and 4 bases from J, the junction contained 6 bases not matched to a gene. The CDR3 loop spans 13 amino acids. CDR1 SGDLS and CDR2 YYNGEE come from the germline V gene. CDR3 loop: CASTAGGGYGYTF. The CDR3, as DNA: TGTGCCAGCACGGCAGGGGGAGGCTATGGCTACACCTTC.